This T cell receptor delta chain originates from a study of γδ T cells in repeated Plasmodium falciparum infection. Overall study results and limits: Over time and infection, Vgamma9/Vdelta2+ repertoires remained highly stable and polyclonal. One small rural Malian village, predominantly a single ethnic group, supplied the cohort. Vdelta2-negative gammadelta repertoires, largely Vdelta1+, seemingly showed infection-driven waves of new clonal selection.

Flow sorting of PBMC yielded separate Vgamma9/Vdelta2+ and Vdelta2-negative gammadelta T cell populations for bulk repertoire analysis. In its sample, this clone was seen a few times. Its target is not known. A far larger clone is one base from this, pointing to a likely read error. Other DNA sequences within the sample encode an identical CDR3. TCRdb re-called the multiplex PCR reads through CATT. The profile shows 85,000 to 90,000 delta-chain clones, around 1.4% of them singletons. The CDR3 covers 20 residues. CDR1 is TSWWSYY and CDR2 is QGS in the germline V gene. The sequenced material came from gamma-delta T cells from blood. The receptor was isolated from a pool of human donors (malaria-infected and uninfected, not separated). The chain is built from TRDV1 and TRDJ1; 8 bases are a match to TRDD3. TCRdb leaves out the J gene; it was filled in here by matching the DNA to germline. CDR3 nucleotides: TGTGCCCTTGGGGAACTGAGAGCGCCTACTGTGGTGGGGGATGTCGATAAACTCATCTTT. It is translated as CALGELRAPTVVGDVDKLIF.